A single sample is the source of the 8 T cell receptor beta chains below, sequenced in a study of blood T cell repertoires in COVID-19. The method was immunoSEQ multiplex PCR; TCRdb's version includes in-frame clones alone and lacks a portion of them. This repertoire shows tens of thousands of clones, about 79% found once; its top ten account for roughly 2.5%. Sequenced material: peripheral blood. These receptors all stem from a woman aged 60-70 years with acute or convalescent COVID-19.

The chain links TRBV27 to TRBJ1-2; 8 bases fit TRBD1. The V segment lost 0 bases and the J segment 3 bases; nucleotides outside the gene matches: 9. Germline V gene data show CDR1 as MNHEY and CDR2 as SMNVEV (reference sequence). CDR3 size: 17 residues. The CDR3 region has the DNA TGTGCCAGCAGTTTATCCCCAGACAGGGGCAACTACTATGGCTACACCTTC. It yields the protein CASSLSPDRGNYYGYTF.

This clone was detected only once. The chain combines TRBV4-1 with TRBJ2-7, with D tentatively TRBD2 (6 bases). The CDR3 loop spans 15 amino acids. Germline V CDR1 and CDR2: MGHRA, YSYEKL. Trimming left V 0 bases short and J 6 bases short, with 15 bases between. The CDR3 nucleotides read TGCGCCAGCAGCCAAGATGGTTGGGCGGGAAGCGAGCAGTACTTC. Amino acids: CASSQDGWAGSEQYF.

The V and J genes are TRBV12-5 and TRBJ2-3, with 8 bases identical to TRBD2. The CDR3 is made up of 19 amino acids. Germline V gene sequence: CDR1 LGHNT, CDR2 FRNRAP. V was clipped by 0 bases and J by 0 bases; unmatched bases: 11. The CDR3 loop reads CASGLVKAAGVLSTDTQYF. Here the CDR3 DNA reads TGTGCTAGTGGTTTGGTAAAGGCAGCGGGAGTCCTGAGCACAGATACGCAGTATTTT.

This chain links TRBV7-2 with TRBJ2-7; TRBD2 matches 7 bases. V lost 3 bases, J lost 0 bases, and 8 bases stayed unmatched. CDR1 and CDR2 (germline): SGHTA, FQGNSA. CDR3 length: 16 amino acids. The CDR3 DNA reads TGTGCCAGCAGCTTTACCGGTAGCGGGTCCTCCTACGAGCAGTACTTC. It translates to CASSFTGSGSSYEQYF.

The chain is built from TRBV2 and TRBJ1-5; no definite D call. The germline V and J ends were trimmed by 8 bases and 0 bases, with 14 bases remaining between them. Germline loops: CDR1 SNHLY, CDR2 FYNNEI. The CDR3 length is 15 residues. CDR3 residues: CASDFSQYSNQPQHF. Here the CDR3 DNA reads TGTGCCAGCGACTTTAGCCAATATAGCAATCAGCCCCAGCATTTT.

V and J are TRBV4-1 and TRBJ2-1, with 9 bases identical to TRBD1. CDR1 is MGHRA, CDR2 YSYEKL, per germline. The length of the CDR3 is 15 residues. The V gene end was trimmed by 4 bases and the J gene end by 5 bases; junction bases not matched to a gene: 6. The CDR3 DNA sequence: TGCGCCAGCAGCCTAGGACAGGGGTACGACAATGAGCAGTTCTTC. It encodes CASSLGQGYDNEQFF.

CDR3 protein: CATSDPGTSGTDTQYF. In DNA form, the CDR3 reads TGTGCCACCAGTGATCCTGGGACTAGCGGGACAGATACGCAGTATTTT. The chain combines TRBV24-1 with TRBJ2-3; 12 bases map to TRBD2. Germline loops: CDR1 KGHDR, CDR2 SFDVKD. V dropped 3 bases and J dropped 3; count of bases not matched to a gene: 3. CDR3 length: 16 residues.

This chain uses TRBV19 with TRBJ1-1, with D uncertain. Trimming cost V 3 bases and J 6 bases, with 14 bases left between them. Germline V CDR1 and CDR2: LNHDA, SQIVND (reference sequence). This CDR3 has 14 amino acids. The CDR3 loop is CASSISAGRAEAFF. The CDR3 DNA sequence: TGTGCCAGTAGTATTTCGGCTGGGCGGGCTGAAGCTTTCTTT.